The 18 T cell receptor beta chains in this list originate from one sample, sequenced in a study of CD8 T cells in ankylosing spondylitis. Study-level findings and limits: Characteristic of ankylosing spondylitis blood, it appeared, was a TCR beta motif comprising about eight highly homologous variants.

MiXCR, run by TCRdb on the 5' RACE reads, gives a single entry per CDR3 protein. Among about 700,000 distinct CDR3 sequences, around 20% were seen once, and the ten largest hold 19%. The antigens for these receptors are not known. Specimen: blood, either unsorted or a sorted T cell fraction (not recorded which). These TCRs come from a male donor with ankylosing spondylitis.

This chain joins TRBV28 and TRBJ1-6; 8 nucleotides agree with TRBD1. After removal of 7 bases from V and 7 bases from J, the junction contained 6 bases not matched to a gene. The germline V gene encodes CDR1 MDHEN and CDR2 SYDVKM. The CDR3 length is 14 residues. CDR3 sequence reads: CASNPRQGNSPLHF. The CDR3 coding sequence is TGTGCCAGCAATCCACGACAGGGGAATTCACCCCTCCACTTT.

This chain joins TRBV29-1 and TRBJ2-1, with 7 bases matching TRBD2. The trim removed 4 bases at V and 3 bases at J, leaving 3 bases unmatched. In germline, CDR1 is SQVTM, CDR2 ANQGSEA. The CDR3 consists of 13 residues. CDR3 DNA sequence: TGCAGCGTTGGCGGGGGACTCTACAATGAGCAGTTCTTC. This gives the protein CSVGGGLYNEQFF.

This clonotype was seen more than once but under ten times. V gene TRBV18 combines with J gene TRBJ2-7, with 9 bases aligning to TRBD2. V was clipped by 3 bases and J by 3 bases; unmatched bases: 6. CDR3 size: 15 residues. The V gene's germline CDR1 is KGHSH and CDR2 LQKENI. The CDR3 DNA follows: TGTGCCAGCTCACCGCTCACTAGCGGGCTCTACGAGCAGTACTTC. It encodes CASSPLTSGLYEQYF.

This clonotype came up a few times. This CDR3 is CASSEAGDLAGQETQYF. As DNA, the CDR3 is TGTGCCAGCAGTGAAGCTGGGGACCTGGCAGGCCAAGAGACCCAGTACTTC. The chain employs TRBV2 and TRBJ2-5; either TRBD1 or TRBD2 may fit D (5 bases each). The CDR3 has 17 residues. The V end was cut by 0 bases, the J end by 1 base, with 15 bases between. The germline gives CDR1 SNHLY, CDR2 FYNNEI. The full variable domain, with the rest looked up from reference TRBV2 and TRBJ2-5, is EPEVTQTPSHQVTQMGQEVILRCVPISNHLYFYWYRQILGQKVEFLVSFYNNEISEKSEIFDDQFSVERPDGSNFTLKIRSTKLEDSAMYFCASSEAGDLAGQETQYFGPGTRLLVL.

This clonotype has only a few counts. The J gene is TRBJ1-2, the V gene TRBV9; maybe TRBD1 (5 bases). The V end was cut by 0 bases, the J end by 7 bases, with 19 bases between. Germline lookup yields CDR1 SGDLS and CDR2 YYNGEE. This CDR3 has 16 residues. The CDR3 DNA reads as TGTGCCAGCAGCGTAGAGGCAGGGTTAAATGTTGTTGGCTACACCTTC. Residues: CASSVEAGLNVVGYTF. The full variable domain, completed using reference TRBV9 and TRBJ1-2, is DSGVTQTPKHLITATGQRVTLRCSPRSGDLSVYWYQQSLDQGLQFLIQYYNGEERAKGNILERFSAQQFPDLHSELNLSSLELGDSALYFCASSVEAGLNVVGYTFGSGTRLTVV.

This chain's CDR3 is CASRTSDRPNQPQHF. The CDR3 DNA sequence: TGTGCCAGCAGGACCTCGGACAGACCCAATCAGCCCCAGCATTTT. The chain joins TRBV7-8 to TRBJ1-5, with D perhaps TRBD1 (6 bases). Germline V gives CDR1 SGHVS, CDR2 FQNEAQ. The CDR3 runs 15 residues. V shed 6 bases and J shed 3 bases, with 15 bases lying between them.

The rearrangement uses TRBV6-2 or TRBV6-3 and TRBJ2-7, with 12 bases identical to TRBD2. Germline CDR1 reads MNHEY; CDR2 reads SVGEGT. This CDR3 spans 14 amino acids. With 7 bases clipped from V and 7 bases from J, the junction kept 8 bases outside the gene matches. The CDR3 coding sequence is TGTGCCAGCACCACCGGACTAGCGGGGCGGGAGCAGTACTTC. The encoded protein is CASTTGLAGREQYF.

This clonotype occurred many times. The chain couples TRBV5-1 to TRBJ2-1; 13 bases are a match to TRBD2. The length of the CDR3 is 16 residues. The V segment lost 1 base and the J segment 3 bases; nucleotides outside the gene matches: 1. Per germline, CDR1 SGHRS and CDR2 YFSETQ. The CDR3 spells CASSLTSGGDYNEQFF. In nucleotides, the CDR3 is TGCGCCAGCAGCTTGACTAGCGGGGGGGACTACAATGAGCAGTTCTTC.

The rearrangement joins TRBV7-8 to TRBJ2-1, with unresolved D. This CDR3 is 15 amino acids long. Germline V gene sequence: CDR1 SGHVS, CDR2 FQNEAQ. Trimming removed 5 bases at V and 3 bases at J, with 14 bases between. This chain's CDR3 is CASSGDTGRYNEQFF. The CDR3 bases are TGTGCCAGCAGCGGAGACACTGGACGCTACAATGAGCAGTTCTTC.

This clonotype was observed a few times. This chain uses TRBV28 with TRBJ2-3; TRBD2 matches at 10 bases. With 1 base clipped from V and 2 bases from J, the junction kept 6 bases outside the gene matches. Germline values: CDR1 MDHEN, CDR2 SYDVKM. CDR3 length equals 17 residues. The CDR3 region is CASSLSTSGTPTDTQYF. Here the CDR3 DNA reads TGTGCCAGCAGTTTATCAACTAGCGGGACCCCCACAGATACGCAGTATTTT.

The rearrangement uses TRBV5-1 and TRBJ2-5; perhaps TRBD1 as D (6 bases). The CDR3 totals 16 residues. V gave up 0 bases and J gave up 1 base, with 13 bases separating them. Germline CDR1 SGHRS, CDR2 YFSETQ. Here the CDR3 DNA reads TGCGCCAGCAGCTTGGTGGCAGGGGCCCTCCAAGAGACCCAGTACTTC. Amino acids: CASSLVAGALQETQYF.

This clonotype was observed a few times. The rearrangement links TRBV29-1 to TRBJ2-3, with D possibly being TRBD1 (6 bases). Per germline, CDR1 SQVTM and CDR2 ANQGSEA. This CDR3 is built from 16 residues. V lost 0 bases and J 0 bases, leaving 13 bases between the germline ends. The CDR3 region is CSVEDLWQGSTDTQYF. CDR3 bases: TGCAGCGTTGAAGATCTTTGGCAGGGGAGCACAGATACGCAGTATTTT.

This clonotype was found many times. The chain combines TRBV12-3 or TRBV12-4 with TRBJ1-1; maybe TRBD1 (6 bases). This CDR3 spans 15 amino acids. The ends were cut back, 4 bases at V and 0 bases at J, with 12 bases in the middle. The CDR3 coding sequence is TGTGCCAGCAGTTCCCAAACAGGGCTGAACACTGAAGCTTTCTTT. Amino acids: CASSSQTGLNTEAFF.

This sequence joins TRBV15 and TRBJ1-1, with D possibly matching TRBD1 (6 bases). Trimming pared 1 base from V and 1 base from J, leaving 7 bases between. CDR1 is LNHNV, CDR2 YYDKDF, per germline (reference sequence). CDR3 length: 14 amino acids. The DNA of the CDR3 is TGTGCCACCAGCAGAGTGACAGGGAACACTGAAGCTTTCTTT. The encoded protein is CATSRVTGNTEAFF.

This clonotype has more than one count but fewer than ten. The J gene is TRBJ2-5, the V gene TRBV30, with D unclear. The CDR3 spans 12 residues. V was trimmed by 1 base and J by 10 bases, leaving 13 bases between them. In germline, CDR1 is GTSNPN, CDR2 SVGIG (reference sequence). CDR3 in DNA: TGTGCCTGGAGTGCCGGACCTTTGGACCAGTACTTC. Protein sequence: CAWSAGPLDQYF.

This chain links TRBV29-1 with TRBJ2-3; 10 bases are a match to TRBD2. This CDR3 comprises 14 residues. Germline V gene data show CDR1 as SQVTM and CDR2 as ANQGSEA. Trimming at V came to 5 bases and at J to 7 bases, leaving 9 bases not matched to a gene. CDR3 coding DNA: TGCAGCGTTCCGAGCGGGGGGGTCGCGTATACGCAGTATTTT. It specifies CSVPSGGVAYTQYF.

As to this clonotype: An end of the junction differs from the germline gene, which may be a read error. CDR3 in amino acids: CTSSLAGQELNSNQPQHF. In DNA form, the CDR3 reads TGTACCAGCAGTTTAGCGGGACAGGAGCTCAATAGCAATCAGCCCCAGCATTTT. The chain uses TRBV12-3 or TRBV12-4 and TRBJ1-5; 8 positions agree with TRBD1. The CDR3 runs 18 residues.

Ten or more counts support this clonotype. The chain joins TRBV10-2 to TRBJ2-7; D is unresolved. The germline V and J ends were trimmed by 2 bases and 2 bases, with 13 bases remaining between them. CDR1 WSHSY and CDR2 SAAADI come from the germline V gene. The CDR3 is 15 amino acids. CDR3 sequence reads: CASSETAGSTYEQYF. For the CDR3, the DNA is TGCGCCAGCAGTGAGACTGCCGGCAGTACCTACGAGCAGTACTTC.